Below, 12 T cell receptor beta chains from the same sample are listed, as sequenced in a study of blood T cell repertoires in COVID-19. The table came from immunoSEQ multiplex PCR; TCRdb's copy has only in-frame clones and leaves some out. The sample carries roughly 84,000 clones, over 70% recorded once. Sequencing input: peripheral blood. All receptors derive from a woman in her 50s with acute or convalescent COVID-19.

V usage is TRBV19 and J usage is TRBJ1-2; 9 nucleotides line up with TRBD1. Germline lookup yields CDR1 LNHDA and CDR2 SQIVND (reference sequence). This CDR3 contains 15 residues. J was trimmed by 5 bases and V by 5 bases; bases with no gene match: 9. The CDR3 loop is CASSPGTGLRYGYTF. CDR3 bases: TGTGCCAGTAGTCCCGGGACAGGGCTGAGATATGGCTACACCTTC.

CDR3 coding DNA: TGTGCCAGCAGCTTGGAGGCGGGCGAGCAGTACTTC. It is translated as CASSLEAGEQYF. The chain recombines TRBV12-3 or TRBV12-4 with TRBJ2-7, with D maybe TRBD2 (5 bases). V dropped 6 bases and J dropped 6 bases, with 12 bases sitting between them. The CDR3 has 12 amino acids.

The V and J genes are TRBV2 and TRBJ1-5, with D unclear. The germline V and J ends were trimmed by 4 bases and 1 base, with 8 bases remaining between them. Looked up from germline, CDR1 is SNHLY and CDR2 is FYNNEI. This CDR3 comprises 14 residues. CDR3 amino acids: CASSAGGSNQPQHF. The CDR3 nucleotides are TGTGCCAGCAGTGCAGGCGGGAGCAATCAGCCCCAGCATTTT.

The chain combines TRBV10-3 with TRBJ1-6; a possible D gene is TRBD1 (6 bases). The CDR3 consists of 12 residues. CDR1 is ENHRY, CDR2 SYGVKD, per germline. V was clipped by 11 bases and J by 7 bases, with 12 bases between them. The CDR3 DNA is TGTGCCGCCTGGGACAACAATTCACCCCTCCACTTT. Protein: CAAWDNNSPLHF.

V is TRBV2 and J is TRBJ2-2; TRBD1 is a possible D gene (5 bases). CDR1 and CDR2 (germline): SNHLY, FYNNEI. V was pared by 7 bases and J by 0 bases, with 9 bases between. This CDR3 spans 14 amino acids. The CDR3 is CASNQGTNTGELFF. CDR3 DNA sequence: TGTGCCAGCAATCAGGGAACGAACACCGGGGAGCTGTTTTTT.

The chain carries TRBV3-1 (or the pseudogene TRBV3-2) and TRBJ2-5; 14 nucleotides line up with TRBD2. Germline V gives CDR1 LGHDT, CDR2 YNNKEL (reference sequence). J was trimmed by 2 bases and V by 9 bases; bases with no gene match: 14. CDR3 length equals 18 residues. CDR3 bases: TGTGCCAGAGACCGACTGACTAGCGGGGGGGGACTTCAAGAGACCCAGTACTTC. Its protein product is CARDRLTSGGGLQETQYF.

The chain combines TRBV10-2 with TRBJ1-1; the D is unclear. From germline, CDR1 is WSHSY and CDR2 SAAADI. V was trimmed by 0 bases and J by 1 base, leaving 12 bases between them. This CDR3 has 16 residues. CDR3 DNA sequence: TGCGCCAGCAGTGAGTCCGTTTGGTACTCGAACACTGAAGCTTTCTTT. Translating gives CASSESVWYSNTEAFF.

V gene TRBV11-1 combines with J gene TRBJ2-6, with a possible D match to TRBD1 (6 bases). The germline V and J ends were trimmed by 2 bases and 3 bases, with 11 bases remaining between them. Germline CDR1 reads SGHAT; CDR2 reads FQDESV (reference sequence). CDR3 length equals 16 residues. CDR3 coding DNA: TGTGCCAGCAGCTTAAGAGGGGGTAGTGGGGCCAACGTCCTGACTTTC. Its protein is CASSLRGGSGANVLTF. Looking up the rest from reference TRBV11-1 and TRBJ2-6 gives the full variable domain: EAEVAQSPRYKITEKSQAVAFWCDPISGHATLYWYRQILGQGPELLVQFQDESVVDDSQLPKDRFSAERLKGVDSTLKIQPAELGDSAMYLCASSLRGGSGANVLTFGAGSRLTVL.

The chain has TRBV11-1 and TRBJ2-7; the D gene is possibly TRBD2 (5 bases). This CDR3 has 15 residues. The germline V gene has CDR1 SGHAT and CDR2 FQDESV (reference sequence). Deletions cut 4 bases from V and 3 bases from J, with 16 bases between. Written as DNA, the CDR3 is TGTGCCAGCAGCTCCGAGGGCGGTCGCAACTACGAGCAGTACTTC. It codes for CASSSEGGRNYEQYF.

A few counts support this clone. The V call is TRBV28, the J call TRBJ2-1; 8 positions agree with TRBD2. Germline V CDR1 and CDR2: MDHEN, SYDVKM. This CDR3 spans 16 amino acids. Germline trimming cut 2 bases from V and 3 bases from J; bases unmatched to any gene: 6. Here the CDR3 reads CASSLGGTSYYNEQFF. As DNA, the CDR3 is TGTGCCAGCAGTTTAGGTGGGACTAGTTACTACAATGAGCAGTTCTTC.

The chain recombines TRBV7-6 with TRBJ1-2; tentatively, D is TRBD1 (6 bases). CDR3 length: 14 amino acids. Germline lookup yields CDR1 SGHVS and CDR2 FNYEAQ. V lost 5 bases and J lost 1, with 11 bases in between. In DNA form, the CDR3 reads TGTGCCAGCAGCGCCGGGACAATTAACTATGGCTACACCTTC. Residues: CASSAGTINYGYTF.

Details on this clone: Other DNA sequences in this sample translate to the same CDR3. The chain recombines TRBV3-1 (or the pseudogene TRBV3-2) with TRBJ2-2; maybe TRBD2 (5 bases). Germline assignment: CDR1 LGHDT and CDR2 YNNKEL (reference sequence). The CDR3 covers 17 residues. V was cut by 0 bases and J by 8 bases, with 19 bases left in between. The CDR3 nucleotides read TGTGCCAGCAGCCAAGATCGGTGGGAGCTGGGCACTGGGGAGCTGTTTTTT. Translation gives CASSQDRWELGTGELFF.